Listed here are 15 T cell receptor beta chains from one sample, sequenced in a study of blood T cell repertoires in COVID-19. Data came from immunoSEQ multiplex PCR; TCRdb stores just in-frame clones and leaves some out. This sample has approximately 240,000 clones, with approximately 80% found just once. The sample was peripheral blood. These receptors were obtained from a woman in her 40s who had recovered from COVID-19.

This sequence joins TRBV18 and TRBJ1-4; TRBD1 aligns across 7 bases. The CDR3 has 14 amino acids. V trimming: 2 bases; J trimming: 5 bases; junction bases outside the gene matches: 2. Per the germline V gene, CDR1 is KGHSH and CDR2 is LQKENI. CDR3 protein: CASSPATGNEKLFF. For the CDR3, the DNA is TGTGCCAGCTCACCAGCGACAGGGAATGAAAAACTGTTTTTT.

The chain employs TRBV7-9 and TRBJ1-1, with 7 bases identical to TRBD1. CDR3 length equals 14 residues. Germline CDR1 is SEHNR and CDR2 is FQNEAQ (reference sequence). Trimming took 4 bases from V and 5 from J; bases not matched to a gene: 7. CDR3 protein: CASSSQGVETEAFF. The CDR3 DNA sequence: TGTGCCAGCAGCTCTCAGGGGGTCGAGACTGAAGCTTTCTTT.

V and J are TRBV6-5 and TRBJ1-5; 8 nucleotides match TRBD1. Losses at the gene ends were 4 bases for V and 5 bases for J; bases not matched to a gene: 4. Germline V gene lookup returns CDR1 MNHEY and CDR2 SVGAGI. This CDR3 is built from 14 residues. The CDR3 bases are TGTGCCAGCAGTTGGGACAGGTCTTATCAGCCCCAGCATTTT. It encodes CASSWDRSYQPQHF.

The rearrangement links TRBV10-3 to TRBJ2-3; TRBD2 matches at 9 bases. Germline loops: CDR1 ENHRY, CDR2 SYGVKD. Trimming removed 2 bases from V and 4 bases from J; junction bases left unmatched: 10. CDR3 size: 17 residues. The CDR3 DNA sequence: TGTGCCATCAGTGAGCCTCGGAGGGCGGGGGGGCCAGATACGCAGTATTTT. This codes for CAISEPRRAGGPDTQYF.

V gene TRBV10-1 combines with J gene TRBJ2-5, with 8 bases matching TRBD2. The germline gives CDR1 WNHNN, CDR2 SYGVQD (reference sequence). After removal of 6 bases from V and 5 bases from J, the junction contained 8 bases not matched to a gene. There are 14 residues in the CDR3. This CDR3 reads CASSVHSSGETQYF. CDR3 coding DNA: TGCGCCAGCAGCGTACACTCTAGCGGGGAGACCCAGTACTTC.

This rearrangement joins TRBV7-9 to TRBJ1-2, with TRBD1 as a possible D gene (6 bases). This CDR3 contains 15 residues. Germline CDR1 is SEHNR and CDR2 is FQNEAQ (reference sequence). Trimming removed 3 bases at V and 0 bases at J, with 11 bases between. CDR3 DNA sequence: TGTGCCAGCAGCTTGGGACAATCCTCTAACTATGGCTACACCTTC. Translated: CASSLGQSSNYGYTF.

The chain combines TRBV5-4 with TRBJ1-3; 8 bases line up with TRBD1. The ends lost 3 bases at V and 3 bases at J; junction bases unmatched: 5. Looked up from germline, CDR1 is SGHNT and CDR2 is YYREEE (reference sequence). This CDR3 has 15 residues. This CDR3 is CASSWTGNFGNTIYF. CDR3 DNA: TGTGCCAGCAGCTGGACAGGGAATTTTGGAAACACCATATATTTT.

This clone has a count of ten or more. As DNA, the CDR3 is TGTGCCAGCAGCGTAGCCGGGACAGGGGACTCGACTTTCTTT. This sequence encodes CASSVAGTGDSTFF. The V gene is TRBV9, the J gene TRBJ1-1, with 10 bases aligning to TRBD1. Germline assignment: CDR1 SGDLS and CDR2 YYNGEE. After removal of 0 bases from V and 12 bases from J, the junction contained 8 bases not matched to a gene. The CDR3 sequence is 14 residues long.

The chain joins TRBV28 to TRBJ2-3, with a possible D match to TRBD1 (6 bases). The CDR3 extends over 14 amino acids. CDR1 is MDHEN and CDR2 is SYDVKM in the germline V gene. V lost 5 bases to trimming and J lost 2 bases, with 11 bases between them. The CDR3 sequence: CASSLGQYTDTQYF. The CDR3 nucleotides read TGTGCCAGCAGTCTGGGACAATACACAGATACGCAGTATTTT. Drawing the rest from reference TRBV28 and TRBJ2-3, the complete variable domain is DVKVTQSSRYLVKRTGEKVFLECVQDMDHENMFWYRQDPGLGLRLIYFSYDVKMKEKGDIPEGYSVSREKKERFSLILESASTNQTSMYLCASSLGQYTDTQYFGPGTRLTVL.

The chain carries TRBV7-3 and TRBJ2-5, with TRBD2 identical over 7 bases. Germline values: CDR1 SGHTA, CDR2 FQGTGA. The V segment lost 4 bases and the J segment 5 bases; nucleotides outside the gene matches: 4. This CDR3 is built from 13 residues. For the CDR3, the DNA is TGTGCCAGCAGCTCTATGCGGGGGGAGACCCAGTACTTC. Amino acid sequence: CASSSMRGETQYF.

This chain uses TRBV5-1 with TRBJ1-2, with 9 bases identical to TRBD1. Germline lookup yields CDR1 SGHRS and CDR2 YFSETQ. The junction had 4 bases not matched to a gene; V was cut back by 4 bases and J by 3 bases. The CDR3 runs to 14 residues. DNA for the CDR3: TGCGCCAGCAGCCCCGGGACAGGGTACTATGGCTACACCTTC. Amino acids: CASSPGTGYYGYTF.

The CDR3 bases are TGTGCCAGCAGCCAGGGACAGCTCAATCAGCCCCAGCATTTT. Translation: CASSQGQLNQPQHF. This chain links TRBV7-2 with TRBJ1-5; 7 bases map to TRBD1. V dropped 5 bases and J dropped 3; count of bases not matched to a gene: 4. CDR3 length: 14 residues. The germline V gene encodes CDR1 SGHTA and CDR2 FQGNSA.

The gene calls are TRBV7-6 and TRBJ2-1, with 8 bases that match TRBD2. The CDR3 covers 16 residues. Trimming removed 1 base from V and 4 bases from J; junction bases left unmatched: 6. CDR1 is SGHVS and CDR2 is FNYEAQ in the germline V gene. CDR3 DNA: TGTGCCAGCAGCTTAGGGGCGGGGGGCGAGTACAATGAGCAGTTCTTC. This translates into CASSLGAGGEYNEQFF. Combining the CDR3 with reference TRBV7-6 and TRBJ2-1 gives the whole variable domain GAGVSQSPRYKVTKRGQDVALRCDPISGHVSLYWYRQALGQGPEFLTYFNYEAQQDKSGLPNDRFSAERPEGSISTLTIQRTEQRDSAMYRCASSLGAGGEYNEQFFGPGTRLTVL.

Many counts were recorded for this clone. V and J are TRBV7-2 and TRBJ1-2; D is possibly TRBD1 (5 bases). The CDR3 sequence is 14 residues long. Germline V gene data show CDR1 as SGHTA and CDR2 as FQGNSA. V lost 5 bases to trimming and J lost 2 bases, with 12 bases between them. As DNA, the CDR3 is TGTGCCAGCAGCCGGGGGGGGTCGAACTATGGCTACACCTTC. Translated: CASSRGGSNYGYTF.

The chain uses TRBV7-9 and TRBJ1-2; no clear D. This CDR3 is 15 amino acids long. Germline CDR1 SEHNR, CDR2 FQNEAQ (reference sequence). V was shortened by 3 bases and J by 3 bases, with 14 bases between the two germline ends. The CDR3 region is CASSLLADFDYGYTF. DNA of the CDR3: TGTGCCAGCAGCTTGCTCGCGGATTTCGACTATGGCTACACCTTC. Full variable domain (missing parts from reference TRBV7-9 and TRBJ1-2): DTGVSQNPRHKITKRGQNVTFRCDPISEHNRLYWYRQTLGQGPEFLTYFQNEAQLEKSRLLSDRFSAERPKGSFSTLEIQRTEQGDSAMYLCASSLLADFDYGYTFGSGTRLTVV.